Listed below are T cell receptor beta chains from one sample, sequenced in a study of glioma-infiltrating T cells. TCRdb re-called the multiplex PCR reads with MiXCR, one entry per CDR3 protein. The sample lists around 190,000 distinct CDR3 sequences; approximately 30% were seen once. Sequenced input: glioma tissue, nonneoplastic brain tissue, or PBMCs (not recorded which). The receptor set was obtained from a human donor with low-grade glioma or glioblastoma, undergoing nonglioma brain surgery, or in good health (not recorded which). CDR3s include the opening cysteine and the closing phenylalanine or tryptophan. Each record gives: V gene, D gene, clone size, J gene, CDR3 protein, CDR3 DNA. A D gene is named only where the DNA matches it firmly. Only part of the rows carry a size: once, few, many, or a class if the clone is expanded.

V gene: TRBV29-1
D gene: TRBD1
clone size: many
J gene: TRBJ2-5
CDR3 protein: CSVYGTGVGETQYF
CDR3 DNA: TGCAGCGTCTACGGGACAGGGGTAGGAGAGACCCAGTACTTC

V gene: TRBV6-2/TRBV6-3
D gene: TRBD1
clone size: many
J gene: TRBJ2-7
CDR3 protein: CASRRQGVSYEQYF
CDR3 DNA: TGTGCCAGCAGAAGACAGGGGGTGAGCTACGAGCAGTACTTC

V gene: TRBV7-3
D gene: TRBD1
clone size: -
J gene: TRBJ2-7
CDR3 protein: CASSLPILDRGRYEQYF
CDR3 DNA: TGTGCCAGCAGCTTACCCATACTGGACAGGGGGAGGTACGAGCAGTACTTC

V gene: TRBV20-1
D gene: -
clone size: -
J gene: TRBJ2-1
CDR3 protein: CSVLESERAFGEQFF
CDR3 DNA: TGCAGTGTTTTAGAGAGTGAGCGGGCTTTTGGTGAGCAGTTCTTC

V gene: TRBV5-4
D gene: -
clone size: many
J gene: TRBJ2-2
CDR3 protein: CASSQWTGELFF
CDR3 DNA: TGTGCCAGCAGCCAGTGGACCGGGGAGCTGTTTTTT

V gene: TRBV7-2
D gene: -
clone size: many
J gene: TRBJ2-1
CDR3 protein: CASRTLESYNEQFF
CDR3 DNA: TGTGCCAGCAGAACACTTGAATCCTACAATGAGCAGTTCTTC

V gene: TRBV18
D gene: TRBD1
clone size: -
J gene: TRBJ2-7
CDR3 protein: CASSGTGAYEQCF
CDR3 DNA: TGTGCCAGCTCCGGGACAGGGGCTTACGAGCAGTGCTTC

V gene: TRBV14
D gene: -
clone size: -
J gene: TRBJ2-1
CDR3 protein: CTSSYPADYNEQFF
CDR3 DNA: TGTACCAGCAGCTACCCAGCGGATTACAATGAGCAGTTCTTC

V gene: TRBV20-1
D gene: -
clone size: many
J gene: TRBJ1-6
CDR3 protein: CSATNSAHNSPLHF
CDR3 DNA: TGCAGTGCTACAAACTCAGCTCATAATTCACCCCTCCACTTT

V gene: TRBV7-9
D gene: -
clone size: many
J gene: TRBJ1-1
CDR3 protein: CASSPPGYNTEAFF
CDR3 DNA: TGTGCCAGCAGCCCCCCCGGGTACAACACTGAAGCTTTCTTT

V gene: TRBV6-1
D gene: -
clone size: many
J gene: TRBJ2-1
CDR3 protein: CASRPGLYNEQFF
CDR3 DNA: TGTGCCAGCAGACCCGGACTTTACAATGAGCAGTTCTTC

V gene: TRBV6-1
D gene: -
clone size: many
J gene: TRBJ2-2
CDR3 protein: CASMRVRPSNTGELFF
CDR3 DNA: TGTGCCAGCATGCGAGTAAGGCCCTCGAACACCGGGGAGCTGTTTTTT

V gene: TRBV28
D gene: -
clone size: many
J gene: TRBJ2-3
CDR3 protein: CASSLDREADTQYF
CDR3 DNA: TGTGCCAGCAGTCTCGACAGGGAGGCAGATACGCAGTATTTT

V gene: TRBV12-3/TRBV12-4
D gene: TRBD1
clone size: many
J gene: TRBJ2-7
CDR3 protein: CASSYRDRDYEQYF
CDR3 DNA: TGTGCCAGCAGTTACCGGGACAGGGACTACGAGCAGTACTTC

V gene: TRBV12-3/TRBV12-4
D gene: -
clone size: -
J gene: TRBJ1-2
CDR3 protein: CASSPTSTDYGYTF
CDR3 DNA: TGTGCCAGCAGCCCAACTTCGACAGACTATGGCTACACCTTC

V gene: TRBV9
D gene: -
clone size: -
J gene: TRBJ1-2
CDR3 protein: CASSVDGGSRANYGYTF
CDR3 DNA: TGTGCCAGCAGCGTAGATGGAGGGTCACGTGCTAACTATGGCTACACCTTC

V gene: TRBV3-1
D gene: -
clone size: few
J gene: TRBJ2-7
CDR3 protein: CASSQVAPQGGGSYEQYF
CDR3 DNA: TGTGCCAGCAGCCAAGTTGCGCCTCAAGGGGGAGGCTCCTACGAGCAGTACTTC

V gene: TRBV25-1
D gene: TRBD1
clone size: -
J gene: TRBJ1-6
CDR3 protein: CASSERGHSPLHF
CDR3 DNA: TGTGCCAGCAGTGAAAGGGGGCATTCACCCCTACACTTT

V gene: TRBV20-1
D gene: -
clone size: many
J gene: TRBJ2-3
CDR3 protein: CSARDGVGTDTQYF
CDR3 DNA: TGCAGTGCTAGAGACGGGGTGGGCACAGATACGCAGTATTTT

V gene: TRBV19
D gene: -
clone size: -
J gene: TRBJ1-1
CDR3 protein: CAGTPLDSYSEAFF
CDR3 DNA: TGTGCCGGTACCCCCCTTGACAGTTACAGTGAAGCTTTCTTT

V gene: TRBV19
D gene: TRBD1
clone size: many
J gene: TRBJ1-5
CDR3 protein: CASRWTGDNQPQHF
CDR3 DNA: TGTGCCAGTAGGTGGACAGGGGACAATCAGCCCCAGCATTTT

V gene: TRBV6-2/TRBV6-3
D gene: -
clone size: many
J gene: TRBJ1-5
CDR3 protein: CASSYSSSGSYNQPQHF
CDR3 DNA: TGTGCCAGCAGTTACTCGTCCTCGGGTTCCTACAATCAGCCCCAGCATTTT

V gene: TRBV4-2
D gene: -
clone size: many
J gene: TRBJ2-1
CDR3 protein: CASSQVRYSSYNEQFF
CDR3 DNA: TGTGCCAGCAGCCAAGTTAGGTACAGCTCCTACAATGAGCAGTTCTTC

V gene: TRBV5-6
D gene: -
clone size: -
J gene: TRBJ2-3
CDR3 protein: CASSFPDGRADTQYF
CDR3 DNA: TGTGCCAGCAGCTTTCCCGACGGTCGGGCAGATACGCAGTATTTT

V gene: TRBV6-2/TRBV6-3
D gene: -
clone size: -
J gene: TRBJ2-7
CDR3 protein: CASSSGNYEQYF
CDR3 DNA: TGTGCCAGCAGCTCGGGGAACTACGAGCAGTACTTC

V gene: TRBV28
D gene: TRBD1
clone size: -
J gene: TRBJ2-5
CDR3 protein: CASSGQGRKTQYF
CDR3 DNA: TGTGCCAGCAGTGGACAGGGGAGAAAGACCCAGTACTTC

V gene: TRBV2
D gene: -
clone size: many
J gene: TRBJ2-7
CDR3 protein: CASSADYYEQYF
CDR3 DNA: TGTGCCAGCAGCGCCGACTACTACGAGCAGTACTTC

V gene: TRBV4-1
D gene: -
clone size: many
J gene: TRBJ2-1
CDR3 protein: CASSQGGNEQFF
CDR3 DNA: TGCGCCAGCAGCCAAGGAGGGAATGAGCAGTTCTTC

V gene: TRBV4-1
D gene: TRBD2
clone size: many
J gene: TRBJ2-1
CDR3 protein: CASRRLAGVNEQFF
CDR3 DNA: TGCGCCAGCAGACGACTAGCGGGAGTCAATGAGCAGTTCTTC

V gene: TRBV20-1
D gene: TRBD2
clone size: many
J gene: TRBJ2-7
CDR3 protein: CTVTSGNYEQYF
CDR3 DNA: TGCACGGTGACTAGCGGGAACTACGAGCAGTACTTC

V gene: TRBV12-5
D gene: TRBD2
clone size: few
J gene: TRBJ2-1
CDR3 protein: CASGWTSGRTYNEQFF
CDR3 DNA: TGTGCTAGTGGTTGGACTAGCGGGAGGACATACAATGAGCAGTTCTTC

V gene: TRBV6-2/TRBV6-3
D gene: -
clone size: many
J gene: TRBJ2-5
CDR3 protein: CASSEREETQYF
CDR3 DNA: TGTGCCAGCAGTGAACGAGAGGAGACCCAGTACTTC

V gene: TRBV4-1
D gene: -
clone size: many
J gene: TRBJ2-5
CDR3 protein: CASSQDSPGQETQYF
CDR3 DNA: TGCGCCAGCAGCCAAGATAGTCCGGGACAAGAGACCCAGTACTTC

V gene: TRBV7-9
D gene: -
clone size: many
J gene: TRBJ1-1
CDR3 protein: CASRSSGPHEAFF
CDR3 DNA: TGTGCCAGCAGATCCTCCGGGCCCCATGAAGCTTTCTTT

V gene: TRBV19
D gene: -
clone size: many
J gene: TRBJ1-5
CDR3 protein: CASSMVADNQPQHF
CDR3 DNA: TGTGCCAGTAGTATGGTGGCAGACAATCAGCCCCAGCATTTT

V gene: TRBV7-9
D gene: -
clone size: many
J gene: TRBJ2-7
CDR3 protein: CASSLQYPEEQYF
CDR3 DNA: TGTGCCAGCAGCTTACAGTATCCGGAAGAGCAGTACTTC

V gene: TRBV9
D gene: -
clone size: -
J gene: TRBJ1-5
CDR3 protein: CATSVGDSNQPQHF
CDR3 DNA: TGTGCCACCAGCGTAGGGGATAGCAATCAGCCCCAGCATTTT

V gene: TRBV28
D gene: TRBD2
clone size: many
J gene: TRBJ2-5
CDR3 protein: CASSSLGLAGPQETQYF
CDR3 DNA: TGTGCCAGCAGTTCCCTGGGACTAGCGGGACCGCAAGAGACCCAGTACTTC

V gene: TRBV2
D gene: -
clone size: many
J gene: TRBJ1-5
CDR3 protein: CASSANNQPQHF
CDR3 DNA: TGTGCCAGCAGTGCGAATAATCAGCCCCAGCATTTT

V gene: TRBV20-1
D gene: TRBD2
clone size: many
J gene: TRBJ2-3
CDR3 protein: CSAGGASGRGSDTQYF
CDR3 DNA: TGCAGTGCAGGAGGGGCTAGCGGGAGAGGATCAGATACGCAGTATTTT

V gene: TRBV19
D gene: TRBD2
clone size: -
J gene: TRBJ2-7
CDR3 protein: CASRGREGSYEQYF
CDR3 DNA: TGTGCCAGTAGAGGGCGGGAGGGCTCCTACGAGCAGTACTTC

V gene: TRBV5-1
D gene: TRBD1
clone size: -
J gene: TRBJ2-1
CDR3 protein: CASSIDTGTGRSGFF
CDR3 DNA: TGCGCCAGCAGCATTGACACCGGGACAGGGAGAAGTGGGTTCTTC